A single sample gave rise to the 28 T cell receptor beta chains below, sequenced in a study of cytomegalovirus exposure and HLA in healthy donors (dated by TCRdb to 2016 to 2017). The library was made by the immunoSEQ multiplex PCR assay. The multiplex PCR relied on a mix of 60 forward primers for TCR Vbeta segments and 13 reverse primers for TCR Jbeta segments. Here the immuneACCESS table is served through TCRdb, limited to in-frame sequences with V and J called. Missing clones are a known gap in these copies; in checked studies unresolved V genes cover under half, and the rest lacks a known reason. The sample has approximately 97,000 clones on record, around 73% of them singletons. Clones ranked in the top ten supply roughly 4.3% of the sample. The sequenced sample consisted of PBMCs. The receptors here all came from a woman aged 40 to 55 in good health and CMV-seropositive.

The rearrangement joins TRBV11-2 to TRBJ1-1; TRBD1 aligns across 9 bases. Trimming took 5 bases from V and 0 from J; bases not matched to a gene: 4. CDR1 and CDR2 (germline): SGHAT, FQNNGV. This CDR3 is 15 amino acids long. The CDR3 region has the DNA TGTGCCAGCAGCCACCGACAGGGGGTGAACACTGAAGCTTTCTTT. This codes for CASSHRQGVNTEAFF.

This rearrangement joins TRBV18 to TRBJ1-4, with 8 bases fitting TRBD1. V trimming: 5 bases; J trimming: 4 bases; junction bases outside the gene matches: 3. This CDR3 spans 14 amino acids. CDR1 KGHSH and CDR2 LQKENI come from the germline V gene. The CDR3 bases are TGTGCCAGCTCAACGACAGGGGATAATGAAAAACTGTTTTTT. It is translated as CASSTTGDNEKLFF. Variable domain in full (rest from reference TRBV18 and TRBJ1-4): NAGVMQNPRHLVRRRGQEARLRCSPMKGHSHVYWYRQLPEEGLKFMVYLQKENIIDESGMPKERFSAEFPKEGPSILRIQQVVRGDSAAYFCASSTTGDNEKLFFGSGTQLSVL.

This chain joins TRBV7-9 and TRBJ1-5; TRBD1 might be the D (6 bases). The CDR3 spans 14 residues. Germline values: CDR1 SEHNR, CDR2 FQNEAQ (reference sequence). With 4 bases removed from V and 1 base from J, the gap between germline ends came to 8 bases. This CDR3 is CASSSDSSNQPQHF. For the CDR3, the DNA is TGTGCCAGCAGCTCGGACAGCAGCAATCAGCCCCAGCATTTT.

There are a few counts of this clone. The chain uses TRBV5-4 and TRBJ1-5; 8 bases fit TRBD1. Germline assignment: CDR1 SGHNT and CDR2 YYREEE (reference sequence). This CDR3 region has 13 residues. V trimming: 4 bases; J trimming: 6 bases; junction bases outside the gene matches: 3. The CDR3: CASSDRGGQPQHF. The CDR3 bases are TGTGCCAGCAGCGACAGGGGTGGTCAGCCCCAGCATTTT.

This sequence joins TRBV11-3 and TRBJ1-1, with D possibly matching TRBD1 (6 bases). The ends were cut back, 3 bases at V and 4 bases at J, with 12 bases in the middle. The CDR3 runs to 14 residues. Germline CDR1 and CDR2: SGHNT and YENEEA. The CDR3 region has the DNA TGTGCCAGCAGCTTCGGGCAGGGGACCACTGAAGCTTTCTTT. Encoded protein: CASSFGQGTTEAFF.

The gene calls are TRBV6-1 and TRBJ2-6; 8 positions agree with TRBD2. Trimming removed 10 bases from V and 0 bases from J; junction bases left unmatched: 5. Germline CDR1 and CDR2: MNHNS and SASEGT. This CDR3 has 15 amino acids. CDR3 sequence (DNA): TGTGCCACCCAAGCGGGGGACTCTGGGGCCAACGTCCTGACTTTC. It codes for CATQAGDSGANVLTF.

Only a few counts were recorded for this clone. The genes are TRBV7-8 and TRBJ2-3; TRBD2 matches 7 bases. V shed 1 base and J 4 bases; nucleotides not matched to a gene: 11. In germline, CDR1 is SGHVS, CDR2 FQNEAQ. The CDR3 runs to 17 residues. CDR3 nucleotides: TGTGCCAGCAGCTTAGGATCCTTTGCGGGAGACGCAGATACGCAGTATTTT. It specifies CASSLGSFAGDADTQYF.

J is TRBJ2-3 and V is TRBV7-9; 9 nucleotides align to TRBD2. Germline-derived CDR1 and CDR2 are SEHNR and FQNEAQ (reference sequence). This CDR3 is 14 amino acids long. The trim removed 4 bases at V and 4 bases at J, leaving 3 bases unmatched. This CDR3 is CASSSSGTADTQYF. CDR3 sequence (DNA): TGTGCCAGCAGCTCTAGCGGGACGGCAGATACGCAGTATTTT.

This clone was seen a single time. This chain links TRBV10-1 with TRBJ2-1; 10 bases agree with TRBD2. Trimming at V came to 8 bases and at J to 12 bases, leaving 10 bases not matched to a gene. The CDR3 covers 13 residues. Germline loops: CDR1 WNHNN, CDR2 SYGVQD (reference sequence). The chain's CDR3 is CASGSSGSLWQFF. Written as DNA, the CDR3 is TGCGCCAGCGGGTCTAGCGGGAGCTTATGGCAGTTCTTC.

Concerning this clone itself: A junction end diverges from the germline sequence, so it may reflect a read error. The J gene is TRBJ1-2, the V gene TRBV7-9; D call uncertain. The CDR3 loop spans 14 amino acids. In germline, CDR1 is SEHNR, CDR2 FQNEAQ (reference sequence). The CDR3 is CSSSLAGIEGGYTF. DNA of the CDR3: TGTTCCAGCAGCTTAGCGGGCATCGAGGGTGGCTACACCTTC.

CDR3 loop: CASSWVAGGSYEQYF. In DNA, the CDR3 is TGTGCCAGCAGTTGGGTGGCGGGAGGCAGCTACGAGCAGTACTTC. This chain links TRBV28 with TRBJ2-7; 8 nucleotides agree with TRBD2. The CDR3 totals 15 residues. Germline loops: CDR1 MDHEN, CDR2 SYDVKM. J was trimmed by 3 bases and V by 4 bases; bases with no gene match: 8.

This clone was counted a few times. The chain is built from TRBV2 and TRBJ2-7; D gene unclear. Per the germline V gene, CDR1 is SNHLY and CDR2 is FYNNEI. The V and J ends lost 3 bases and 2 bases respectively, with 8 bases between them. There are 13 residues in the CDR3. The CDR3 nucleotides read TGTGCCAGCAGTGAGAACGGAGCCTACGAGCAGTACTTC. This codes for CASSENGAYEQYF.

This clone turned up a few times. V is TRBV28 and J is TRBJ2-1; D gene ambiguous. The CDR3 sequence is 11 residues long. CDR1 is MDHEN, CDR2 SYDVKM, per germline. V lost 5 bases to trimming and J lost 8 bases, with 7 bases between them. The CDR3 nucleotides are TGTGCCAGCAGTAGTCGGTATGAGCAGTTCTTC. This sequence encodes CASSSRYEQFF.

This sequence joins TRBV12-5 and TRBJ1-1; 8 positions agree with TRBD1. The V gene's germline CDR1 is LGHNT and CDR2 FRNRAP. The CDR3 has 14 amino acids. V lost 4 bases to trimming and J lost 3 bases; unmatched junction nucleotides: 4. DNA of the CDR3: TGTGCTAGTGGTTCAGGGGGCACGGACACTGAAGCTTTCTTT. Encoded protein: CASGSGGTDTEAFF.

DNA of the CDR3: TGTGCCAGCAGTGAAATAGGGGGCCAAGGGGGATACACCTTC. It is translated as CASSEIGGQGGYTF. The chain combines TRBV2 with TRBJ1-2; 7 bases are shared with TRBD1. The CDR3 length is 14 residues. Trimming cost V 2 bases and J 11 bases; bases outside gene matches: 11. The germline V gene has CDR1 SNHLY and CDR2 FYNNEI. Full variable domain (outside the CDR3, taken from reference TRBV2 and TRBJ1-2): EPEVTQTPSHQVTQMGQEVILRCVPISNHLYFYWYRQILGQKVEFLVSFYNNEISEKSEIFDDQFSVERPDGSNFTLKIRSTKLEDSAMYFCASSEIGGQGGYTFGSGTRLTVV.

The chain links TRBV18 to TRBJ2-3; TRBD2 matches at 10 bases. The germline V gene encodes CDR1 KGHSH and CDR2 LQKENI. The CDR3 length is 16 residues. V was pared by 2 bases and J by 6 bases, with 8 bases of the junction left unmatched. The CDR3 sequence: CASSPLAGGGSDTQYF. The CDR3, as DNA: TGTGCCAGCTCACCATTAGCGGGAGGCGGGAGCGATACGCAGTATTTT.

The CDR3 bases are TGTGCCAGCAGCCTAGCATGGTCACAGTCCTACGAGCAGTACTTC. This gives the protein CASSLAWSQSYEQYF. V usage is TRBV9 and J usage is TRBJ2-7; a possible D gene is TRBD2 (5 bases). The CDR3 is 15 residues long. V lost 4 bases to trimming and J lost 1 base, with 15 bases between them. CDR1 and CDR2 from the germline V gene are SGDLS and YYNGEE.

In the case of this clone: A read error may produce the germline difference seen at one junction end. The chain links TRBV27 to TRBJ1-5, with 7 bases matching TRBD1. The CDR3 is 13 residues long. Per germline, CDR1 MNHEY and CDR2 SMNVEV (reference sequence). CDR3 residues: CASSLLGGTATYF. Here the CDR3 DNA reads TGTGCCAGCAGTTTACTGGGCGGGACAGCAACGTATTTT.

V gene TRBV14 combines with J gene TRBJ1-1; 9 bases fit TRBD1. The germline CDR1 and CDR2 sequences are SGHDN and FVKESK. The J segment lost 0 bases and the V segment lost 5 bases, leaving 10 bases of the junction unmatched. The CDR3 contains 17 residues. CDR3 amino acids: CASSYGQGSDLNTEAFF. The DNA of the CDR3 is TGTGCCAGCAGCTACGGACAGGGGTCGGATTTGAACACTGAAGCTTTCTTT.

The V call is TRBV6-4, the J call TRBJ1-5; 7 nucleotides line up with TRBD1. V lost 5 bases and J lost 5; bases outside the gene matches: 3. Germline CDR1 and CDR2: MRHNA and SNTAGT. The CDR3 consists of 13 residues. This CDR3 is CASSTGTDQPQHF. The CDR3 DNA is TGTGCCAGCAGTACCGGGACAGATCAGCCCCAGCATTTT.

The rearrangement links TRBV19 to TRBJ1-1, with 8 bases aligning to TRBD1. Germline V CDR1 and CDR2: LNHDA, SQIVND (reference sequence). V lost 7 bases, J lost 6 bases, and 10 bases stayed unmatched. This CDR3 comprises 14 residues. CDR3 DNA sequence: TGTGCCAGTACCCCGGACAGGGTTAAGTCTGAAGCTTTCTTT. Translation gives CASTPDRVKSEAFF.

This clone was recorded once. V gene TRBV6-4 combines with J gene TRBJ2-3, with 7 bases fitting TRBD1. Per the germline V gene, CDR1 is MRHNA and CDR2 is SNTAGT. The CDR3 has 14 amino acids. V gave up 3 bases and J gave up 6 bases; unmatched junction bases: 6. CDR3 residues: CASSDTQGVDTQYF. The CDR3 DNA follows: TGTGCCAGCAGTGATACGCAGGGGGTTGATACGCAGTATTTT.

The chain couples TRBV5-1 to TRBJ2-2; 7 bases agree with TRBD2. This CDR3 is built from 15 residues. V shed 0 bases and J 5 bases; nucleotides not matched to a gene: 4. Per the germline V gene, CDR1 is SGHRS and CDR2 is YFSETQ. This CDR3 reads CASSLVGRATGELFF. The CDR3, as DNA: TGCGCCAGCAGCTTGGTTGGGAGGGCTACCGGGGAGCTGTTTTTT.

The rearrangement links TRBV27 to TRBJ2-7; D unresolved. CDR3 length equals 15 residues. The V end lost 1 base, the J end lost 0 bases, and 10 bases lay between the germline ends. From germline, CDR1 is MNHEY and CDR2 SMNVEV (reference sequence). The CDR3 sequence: CASSLFAVSSYEQYF. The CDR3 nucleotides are TGTGCCAGCAGTTTATTTGCCGTCAGCTCCTACGAGCAGTACTTC.

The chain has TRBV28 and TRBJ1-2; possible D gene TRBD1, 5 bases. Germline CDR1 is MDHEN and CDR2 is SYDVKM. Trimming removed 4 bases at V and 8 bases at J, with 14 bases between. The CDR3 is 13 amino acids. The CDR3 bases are TGTGCCAGCAGTTCCTACGGGGGGTACGGCTACACCTTC. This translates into CASSSYGGYGYTF.

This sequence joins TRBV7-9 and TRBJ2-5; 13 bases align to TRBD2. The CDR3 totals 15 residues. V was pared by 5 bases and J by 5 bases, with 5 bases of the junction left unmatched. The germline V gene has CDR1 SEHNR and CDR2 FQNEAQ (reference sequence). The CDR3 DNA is TGTGCCAGCAGCACTAGCGGGAGGGCGGAGGAGACCCAGTACTTC. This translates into CASSTSGRAEETQYF.

The CDR3 spells CASSAVPADRYEQYF. CDR3 coding DNA: TGTGCCAGTAGTGCGGTGCCAGCGGACCGCTACGAGCAGTACTTC. The chain has TRBV19 and TRBJ2-7; D possibly corresponds to TRBD2 (5 bases). The length of the CDR3 is 15 residues. Trimming pared 5 bases from V and 3 bases from J, leaving 17 bases between. CDR1 is LNHDA, CDR2 SQIVND, per germline (reference sequence).

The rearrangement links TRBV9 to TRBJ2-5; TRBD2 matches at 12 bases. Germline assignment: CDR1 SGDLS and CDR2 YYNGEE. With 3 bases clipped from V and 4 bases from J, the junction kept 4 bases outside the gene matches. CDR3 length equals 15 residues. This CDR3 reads CASSAEGLAGETQYF. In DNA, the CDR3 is TGTGCCAGCAGCGCCGAGGGACTAGCGGGAGAGACCCAGTACTTC.